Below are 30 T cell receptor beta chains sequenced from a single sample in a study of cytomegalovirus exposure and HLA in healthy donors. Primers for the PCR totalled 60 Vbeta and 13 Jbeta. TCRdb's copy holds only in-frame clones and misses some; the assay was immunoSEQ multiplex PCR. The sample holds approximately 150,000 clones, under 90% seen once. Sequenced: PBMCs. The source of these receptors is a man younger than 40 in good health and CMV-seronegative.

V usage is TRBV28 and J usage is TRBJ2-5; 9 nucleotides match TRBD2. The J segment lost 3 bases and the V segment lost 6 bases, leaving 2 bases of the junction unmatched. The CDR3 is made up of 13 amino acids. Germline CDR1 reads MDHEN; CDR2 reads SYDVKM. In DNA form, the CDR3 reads TGTGCCAGCAGGCGGGGGGGGGAAGAGACCCAGTACTTC. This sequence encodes CASRRGGEETQYF.

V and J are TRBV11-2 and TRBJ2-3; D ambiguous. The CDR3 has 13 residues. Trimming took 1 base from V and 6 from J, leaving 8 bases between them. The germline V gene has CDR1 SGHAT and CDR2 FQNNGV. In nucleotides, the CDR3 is TGTGCCAGCAGCTTAGGGCCGTCGGATACGCAGTATTTT. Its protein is CASSLGPSDTQYF.

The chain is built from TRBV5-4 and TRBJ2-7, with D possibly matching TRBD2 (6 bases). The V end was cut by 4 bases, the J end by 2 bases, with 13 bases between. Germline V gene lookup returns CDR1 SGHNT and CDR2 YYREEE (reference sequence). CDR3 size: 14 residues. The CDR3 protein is CASSRPGGPYEQYF. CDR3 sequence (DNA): TGTGCCAGCAGCCGCCCCGGAGGGCCCTACGAGCAGTACTTC.

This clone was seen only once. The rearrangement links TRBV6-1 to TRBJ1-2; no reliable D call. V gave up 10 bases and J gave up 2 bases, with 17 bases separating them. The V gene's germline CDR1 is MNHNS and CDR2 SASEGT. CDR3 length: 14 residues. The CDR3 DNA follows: TGTGCCACCCTCTCCCCGCGGGGAAACTATGGCTACACCTTC. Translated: CATLSPRGNYGYTF.

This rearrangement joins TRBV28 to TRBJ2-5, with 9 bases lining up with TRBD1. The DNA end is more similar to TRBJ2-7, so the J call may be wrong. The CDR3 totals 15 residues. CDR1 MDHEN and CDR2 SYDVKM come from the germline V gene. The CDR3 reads CASSSYRTGDYEQYF. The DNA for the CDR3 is TGTGCCAGCAGCTCATACCGGACAGGGGACTACGAGCAGTACTTC.

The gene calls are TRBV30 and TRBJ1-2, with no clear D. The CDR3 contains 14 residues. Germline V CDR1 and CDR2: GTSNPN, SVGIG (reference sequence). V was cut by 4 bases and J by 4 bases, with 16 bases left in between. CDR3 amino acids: CAWTRRRYSYGYTF. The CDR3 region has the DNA TGTGCCTGGACCCGACGCCGTTACAGCTATGGCTACACCTTC.

CDR3 nucleotide sequence: TGTGCCAGCAGCTTGGGGGGGACTAACTGGGAGACCCAGTACTTC. Encoded protein: CASSLGGTNWETQYF. V usage is TRBV5-4 and J usage is TRBJ2-5; 7 bases are shared with TRBD2. This CDR3 spans 15 amino acids. CDR1 SGHNT and CDR2 YYREEE come from the germline V gene (reference sequence). The V segment lost 0 bases and the J segment 5 bases; nucleotides outside the gene matches: 7. Together with reference TRBV5-4 and TRBJ2-5, the CDR3 gives the full variable domain: ETGVTQSPTHLIKTRGQQVTLRCSSQSGHNTVSWYQQALGQGPQFIFQYYREEENGRGNFPPRFSGLQFPNYSSELNVNALELDDSALYLCASSLGGTNWETQYFGPGTRLLVL.

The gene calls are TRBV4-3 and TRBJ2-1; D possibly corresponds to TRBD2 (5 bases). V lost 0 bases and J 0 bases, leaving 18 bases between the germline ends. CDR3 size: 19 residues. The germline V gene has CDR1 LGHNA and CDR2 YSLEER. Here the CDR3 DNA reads TGCGCCAGCAGCCAAGATCTTCCGGGGTTCACGAACTCCTACAATGAGCAGTTCTTC. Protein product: CASSQDLPGFTNSYNEQFF.

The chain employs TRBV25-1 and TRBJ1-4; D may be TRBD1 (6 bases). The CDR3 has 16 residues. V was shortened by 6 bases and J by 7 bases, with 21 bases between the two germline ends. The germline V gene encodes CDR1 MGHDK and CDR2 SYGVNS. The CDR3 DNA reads TGTGCCAGCAGAGCCCAGAGGGGGGGGGTGGGTGAAAAACTGTTTTTT. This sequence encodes CASRAQRGGVGEKLFF. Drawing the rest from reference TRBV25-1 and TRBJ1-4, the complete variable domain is EADIYQTPRYLVIGTGKKITLECSQTMGHDKMYWYQQDPGMELHLIHYSYGVNSTEKGDLSSESTVSRIRTEHFPLTLESARPSHTSQYLCASRAQRGGVGEKLFFGSGTQLSVL.

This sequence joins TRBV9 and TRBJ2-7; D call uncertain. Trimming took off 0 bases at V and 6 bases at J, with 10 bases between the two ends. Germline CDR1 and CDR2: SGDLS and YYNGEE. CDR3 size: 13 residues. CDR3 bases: TGTGCCAGCAGCGTAGGAGGATCGATCGAGCAGTACTTC. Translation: CASSVGGSIEQYF.

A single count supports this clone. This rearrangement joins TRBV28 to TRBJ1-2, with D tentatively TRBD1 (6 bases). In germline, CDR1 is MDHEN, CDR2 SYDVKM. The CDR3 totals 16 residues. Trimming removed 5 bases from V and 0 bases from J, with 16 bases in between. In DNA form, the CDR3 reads TGTGCCAGCAGTACGCGACAGGCTCGAGCTAACTATGGCTACACCTTC. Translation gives CASSTRQARANYGYTF.

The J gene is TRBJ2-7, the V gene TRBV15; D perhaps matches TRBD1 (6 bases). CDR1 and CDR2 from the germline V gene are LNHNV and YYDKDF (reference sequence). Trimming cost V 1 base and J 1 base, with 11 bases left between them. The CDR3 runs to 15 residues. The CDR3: CATSRGQGPSYEQYF. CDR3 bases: TGTGCCACCAGCAGAGGGCAGGGGCCATCCTACGAGCAGTACTTC.

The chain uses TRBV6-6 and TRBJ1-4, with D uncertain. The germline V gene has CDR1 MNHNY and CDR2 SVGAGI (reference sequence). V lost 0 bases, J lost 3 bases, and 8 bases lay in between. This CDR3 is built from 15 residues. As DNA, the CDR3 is TGTGCCAGCAGTTACTCGGGCTGGGCTAATGAAAAACTGTTTTTT. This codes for CASSYSGWANEKLFF.

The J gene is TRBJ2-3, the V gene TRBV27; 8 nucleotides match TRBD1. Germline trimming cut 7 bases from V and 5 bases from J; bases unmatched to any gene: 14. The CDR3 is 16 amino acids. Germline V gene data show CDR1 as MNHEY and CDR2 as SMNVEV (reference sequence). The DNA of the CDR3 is TGTGCCAGCATTCAAGGTACAGGGGGGTATGGAGATACGCAGTATTTT. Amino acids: CASIQGTGGYGDTQYF.

The CDR3 sequence is CASSETASYGYTF. The DNA of the CDR3 is TGTGCCAGCAGCGAGACAGCATCATATGGCTACACCTTC. The rearrangement joins TRBV9 to TRBJ1-2; D perhaps matches TRBD1 (5 bases). Germline V gene sequence: CDR1 SGDLS, CDR2 YYNGEE. V lost 3 bases and J 5 bases, leaving 11 bases between the germline ends. The CDR3 sequence is 13 residues long.

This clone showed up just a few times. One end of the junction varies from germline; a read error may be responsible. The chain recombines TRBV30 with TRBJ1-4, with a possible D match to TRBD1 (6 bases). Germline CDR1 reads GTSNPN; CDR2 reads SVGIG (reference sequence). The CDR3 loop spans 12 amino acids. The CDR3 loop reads CAWSLIDTGPLF. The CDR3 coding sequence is TGTGCCTGGAGCCTTATTGACACAGGGCCACTTTTT.

The CDR3 spells CASSEIRGGDEQFF. Written as DNA, the CDR3 is TGTGCCAGCAGTGAAATTCGGGGCGGGGATGAGCAGTTCTTC. The chain couples TRBV6-1 to TRBJ2-1; D perhaps matches TRBD2 (6 bases). The germline gives CDR1 MNHNS, CDR2 SASEGT. V was trimmed by 2 bases and J by 8 bases, leaving 13 bases between them. The CDR3 extends over 14 amino acids.

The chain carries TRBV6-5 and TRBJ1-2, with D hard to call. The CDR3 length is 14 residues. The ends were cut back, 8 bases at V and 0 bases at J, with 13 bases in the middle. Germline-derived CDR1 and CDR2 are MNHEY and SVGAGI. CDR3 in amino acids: CASFYRASNYGYTF. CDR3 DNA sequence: TGTGCCAGCTTTTACCGAGCATCTAACTATGGCTACACCTTC.

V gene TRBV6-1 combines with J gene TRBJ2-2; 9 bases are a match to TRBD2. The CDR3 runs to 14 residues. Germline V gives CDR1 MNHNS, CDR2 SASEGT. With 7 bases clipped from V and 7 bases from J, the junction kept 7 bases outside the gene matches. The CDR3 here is CASNPSGVGGELFF. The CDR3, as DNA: TGTGCCAGCAACCCTAGCGGGGTGGGCGGGGAGCTGTTTTTT.

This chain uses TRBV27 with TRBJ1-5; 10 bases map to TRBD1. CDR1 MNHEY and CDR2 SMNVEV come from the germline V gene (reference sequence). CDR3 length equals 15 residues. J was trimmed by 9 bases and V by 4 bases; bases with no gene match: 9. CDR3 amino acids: CASSSGQGRSGPQHF. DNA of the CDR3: TGTGCCAGCAGTTCGGGACAGGGGAGGTCTGGGCCCCAGCATTTT.

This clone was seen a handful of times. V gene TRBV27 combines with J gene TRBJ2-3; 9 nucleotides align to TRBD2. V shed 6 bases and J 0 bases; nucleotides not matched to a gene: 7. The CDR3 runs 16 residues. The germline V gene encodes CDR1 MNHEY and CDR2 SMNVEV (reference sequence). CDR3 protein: CASSVSGGTSTDTQYF. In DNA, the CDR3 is TGTGCCAGCAGCGTTAGCGGGGGTACTAGCACAGATACGCAGTATTTT.

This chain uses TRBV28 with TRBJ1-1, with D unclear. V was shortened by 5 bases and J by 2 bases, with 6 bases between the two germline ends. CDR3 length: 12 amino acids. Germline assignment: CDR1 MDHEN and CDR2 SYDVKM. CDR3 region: CASSPINTEAFF. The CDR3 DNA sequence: TGTGCCAGCAGTCCCATCAACACTGAAGCTTTCTTT.

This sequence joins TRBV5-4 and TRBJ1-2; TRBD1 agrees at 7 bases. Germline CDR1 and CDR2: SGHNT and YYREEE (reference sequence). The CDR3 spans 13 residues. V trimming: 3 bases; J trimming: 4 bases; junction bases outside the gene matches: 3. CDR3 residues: CASSSGQVYGYTF. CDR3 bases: TGTGCCAGCAGCTCCGGACAGGTCTATGGCTACACCTTC.

The CDR3 region has the DNA TGTGCCAGCAGTTTCCAGGCAGCAGATACGCAGTATTTT. It translates to CASSFQAADTQYF. This chain connects TRBV6-6 to TRBJ2-3; the D is unclear. V was clipped by 4 bases and J by 4 bases, with 9 bases between them. The V gene's germline CDR1 is MNHNY and CDR2 SVGAGI (reference sequence). This CDR3 is 13 amino acids long.

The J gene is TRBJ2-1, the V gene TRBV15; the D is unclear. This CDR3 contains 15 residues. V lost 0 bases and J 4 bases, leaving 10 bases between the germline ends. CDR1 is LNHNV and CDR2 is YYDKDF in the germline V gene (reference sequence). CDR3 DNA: TGTGCCACCAGCAGAGAGCCTACCTCTTACAATGAGCAGTTCTTC. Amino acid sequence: CATSREPTSYNEQFF.

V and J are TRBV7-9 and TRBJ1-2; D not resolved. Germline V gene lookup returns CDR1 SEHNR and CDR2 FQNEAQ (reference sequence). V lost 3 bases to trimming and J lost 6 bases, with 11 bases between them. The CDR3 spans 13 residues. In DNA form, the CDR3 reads TGTGCCAGCAGCTTGTCCGGGGTGGATGGCTACACCTTC. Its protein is CASSLSGVDGYTF. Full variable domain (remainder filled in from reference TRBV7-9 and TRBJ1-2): DTGVSQNPRHKITKRGQNVTFRCDPISEHNRLYWYRQTLGQGPEFLTYFQNEAQLEKSRLLSDRFSAERPKGSFSTLEIQRTEQGDSAMYLCASSLSGVDGYTFGSGTRLTVV.

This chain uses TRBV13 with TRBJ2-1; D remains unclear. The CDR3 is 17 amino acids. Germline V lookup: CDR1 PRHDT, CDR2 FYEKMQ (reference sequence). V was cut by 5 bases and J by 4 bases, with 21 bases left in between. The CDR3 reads CASSTHRILPLYNEQFF. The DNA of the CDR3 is TGTGCCAGCAGCACCCATAGAATTCTCCCTCTTTACAATGAGCAGTTCTTC.

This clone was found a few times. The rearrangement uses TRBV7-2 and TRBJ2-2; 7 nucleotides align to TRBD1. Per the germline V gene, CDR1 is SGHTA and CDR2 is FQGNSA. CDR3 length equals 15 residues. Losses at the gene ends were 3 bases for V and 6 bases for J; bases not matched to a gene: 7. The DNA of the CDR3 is TGTGCCAGCAGCTTCGCAGGGGGTGTGGCCGGGGAGCTGTTTTTT. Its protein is CASSFAGGVAGELFF.

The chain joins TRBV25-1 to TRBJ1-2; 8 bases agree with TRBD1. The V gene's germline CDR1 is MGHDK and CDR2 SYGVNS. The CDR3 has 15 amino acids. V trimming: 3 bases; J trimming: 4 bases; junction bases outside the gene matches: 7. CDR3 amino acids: CASSDPDRGAYGYTF. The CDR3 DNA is TGTGCCAGCAGTGACCCCGACAGGGGTGCCTATGGCTACACCTTC.

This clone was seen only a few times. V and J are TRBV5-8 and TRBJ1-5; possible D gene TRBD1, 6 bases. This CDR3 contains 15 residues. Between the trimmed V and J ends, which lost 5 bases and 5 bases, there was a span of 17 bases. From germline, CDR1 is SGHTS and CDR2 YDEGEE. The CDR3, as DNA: TGTGCCAGCAGACCCCGGGGACAAACGGATCAGCCCCAGCATTTT. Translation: CASRPRGQTDQPQHF. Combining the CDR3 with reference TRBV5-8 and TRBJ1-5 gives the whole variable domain EAGVTQSPTHLIKTRGQQATLRCSPISGHTSVYWYQQALGLGLQFLLWYDEGEERNRGNFPPRFSGRQFPNYSSELNVNALELEDSALYLCASRPRGQTDQPQHFGDGTRLSIL.